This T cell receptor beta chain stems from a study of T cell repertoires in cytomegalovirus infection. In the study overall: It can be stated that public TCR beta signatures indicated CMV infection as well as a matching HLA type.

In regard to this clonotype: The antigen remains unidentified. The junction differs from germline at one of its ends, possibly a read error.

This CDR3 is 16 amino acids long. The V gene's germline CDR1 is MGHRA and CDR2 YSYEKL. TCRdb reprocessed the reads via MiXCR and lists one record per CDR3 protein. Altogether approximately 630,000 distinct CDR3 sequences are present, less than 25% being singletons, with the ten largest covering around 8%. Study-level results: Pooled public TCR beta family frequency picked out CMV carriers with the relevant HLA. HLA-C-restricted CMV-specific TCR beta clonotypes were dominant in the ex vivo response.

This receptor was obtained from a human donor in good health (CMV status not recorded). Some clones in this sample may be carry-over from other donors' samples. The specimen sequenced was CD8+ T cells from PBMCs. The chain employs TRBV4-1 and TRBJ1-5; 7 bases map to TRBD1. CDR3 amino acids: CASSQIQGYRNQPQRF. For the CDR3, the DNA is TGCGCCAGCAGCCAAATACAGGGGTATCGCAATCAGCCCCAGCGTTTT.